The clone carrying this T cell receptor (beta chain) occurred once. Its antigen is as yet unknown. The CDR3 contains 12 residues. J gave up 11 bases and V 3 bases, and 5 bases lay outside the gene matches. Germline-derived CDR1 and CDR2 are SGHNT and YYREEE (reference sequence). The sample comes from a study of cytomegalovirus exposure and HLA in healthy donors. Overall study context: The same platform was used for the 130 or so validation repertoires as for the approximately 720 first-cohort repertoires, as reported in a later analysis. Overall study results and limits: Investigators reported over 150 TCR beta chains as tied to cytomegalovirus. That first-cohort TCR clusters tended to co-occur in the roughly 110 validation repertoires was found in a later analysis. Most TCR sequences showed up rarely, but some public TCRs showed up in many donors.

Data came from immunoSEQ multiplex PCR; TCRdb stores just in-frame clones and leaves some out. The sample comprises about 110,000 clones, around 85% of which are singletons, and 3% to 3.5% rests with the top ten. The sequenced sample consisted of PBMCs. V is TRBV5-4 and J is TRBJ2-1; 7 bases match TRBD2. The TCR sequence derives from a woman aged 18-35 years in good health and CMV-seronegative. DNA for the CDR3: TGTGCCAGCAGCTGGGGACTATTTCAGCAGTTCTTC. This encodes CASSWGLFQQFF. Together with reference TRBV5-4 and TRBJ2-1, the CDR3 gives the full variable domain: ETGVTQSPTHLIKTRGQQVTLRCSSQSGHNTVSWYQQALGQGPQFIFQYYREEENGRGNFPPRFSGLQFPNYSSELNVNALELDDSALYLCASSWGLFQQFFGPGTRLTVL.